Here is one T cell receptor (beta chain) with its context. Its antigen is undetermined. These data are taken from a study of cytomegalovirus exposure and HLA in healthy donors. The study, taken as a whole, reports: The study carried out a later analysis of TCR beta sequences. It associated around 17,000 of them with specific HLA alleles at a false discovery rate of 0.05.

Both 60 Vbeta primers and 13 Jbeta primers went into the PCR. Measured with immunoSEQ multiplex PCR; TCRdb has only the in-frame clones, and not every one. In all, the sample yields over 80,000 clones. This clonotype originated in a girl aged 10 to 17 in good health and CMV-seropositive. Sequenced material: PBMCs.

CDR3 loop: CASSPDRLGRELFF. The CDR3 nucleotides are TGTGCCAGCAGCCCTGACAGGTTGGGGAGGGAGCTGTTTTTT. The rearrangement links TRBV6-5 to TRBJ2-2; D is possibly TRBD1 (6 bases). From germline, CDR1 is MNHEY and CDR2 SVGAGI. The V and J ends lost 6 bases and 9 bases respectively, with 17 bases between them. This CDR3 contains 14 residues.